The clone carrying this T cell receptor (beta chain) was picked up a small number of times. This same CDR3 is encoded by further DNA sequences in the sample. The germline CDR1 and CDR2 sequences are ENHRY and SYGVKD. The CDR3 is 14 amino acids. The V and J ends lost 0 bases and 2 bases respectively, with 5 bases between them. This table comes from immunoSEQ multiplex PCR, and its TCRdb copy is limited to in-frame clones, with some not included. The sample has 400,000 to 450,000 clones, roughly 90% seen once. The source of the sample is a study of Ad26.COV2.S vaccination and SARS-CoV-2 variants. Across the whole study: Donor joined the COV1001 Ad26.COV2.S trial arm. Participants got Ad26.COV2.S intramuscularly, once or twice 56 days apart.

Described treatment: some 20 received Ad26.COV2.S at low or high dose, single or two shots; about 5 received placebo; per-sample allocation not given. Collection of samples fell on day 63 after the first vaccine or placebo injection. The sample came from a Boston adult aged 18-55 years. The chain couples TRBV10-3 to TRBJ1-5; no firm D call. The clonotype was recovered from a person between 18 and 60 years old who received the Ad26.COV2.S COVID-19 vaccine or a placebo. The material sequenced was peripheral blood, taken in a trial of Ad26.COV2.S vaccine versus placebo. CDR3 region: CAISESGGNQPQHF. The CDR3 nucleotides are TGTGCCATCAGTGAGTCTGGGGGCAATCAGCCCCAGCATTTT.